The rows below give T cell receptor beta chains drawn from one sample of a study of vaccination and CD4 T cells after COVID-19. Antigens for these TCRs are unknown. TCRdb called the PCR reads again in MiXCR, with one record for every CDR3 protein. In the table there are thousands of distinct CDR3 sequences, roughly 79% of which are singletons. Sequences were obtained from CD4+ T cells from blood, cultured in vitro. The origin of the receptors is a human donor who had recovered from COVID-19. Each CDR3 is given with its conserved first and last residue. Fields, in order: clone size, D gene, V gene, J gene, CDR3 DNA, CDR3 protein. The D gene is left open where the match is weak. Clone size, where shown, is once, few, many, or a class for clones that have expanded.

>-|-|TRBV2|TRBJ1-3
TGTGCCAGCCTGGGCCCAGGGGGAAACACCATATATTTT
CASLGPGGNTIYF
>-|TRBD1|TRBV6-1|TRBJ1-5
TGTGCCAGCAGTGGAGGGACAGGGGGCAATCAGCCCCAGCATTTT
CASSGGTGGNQPQHF
>once|TRBD2|TRBV6-2/TRBV6-3|TRBJ2-3
TGTGCCAGCAGTTACTCGTCCTCTAGCGGGAACACAGATACGCAGTATTTT
CASSYSSSSGNTDTQYF
>-|TRBD1|TRBV28|TRBJ1-1
TGTGCCAGCAGGGGCGGGGACAGGTTAAACACTGAAGCTTTCTTT
CASRGGDRLNTEAFF
>-|-|TRBV27|TRBJ1-2
TGTGCCAGCACCCAACAGGTTGGGGGGGGGAATGGCTACACCTTC
CASTQQVGGGNGYTF
>large|TRBD2|TRBV15|TRBJ2-7
TGTGCCACCAGCAGAGGTCTAGCGGGAGCCGTCCGGGCCCTTGGTGAGCAGTACTTC
CATSRGLAGAVRALGEQYF
>-|-|TRBV28|TRBJ1-4
TGTGCCAGCAGTCCGAACCCGGGCAGGGGAATGGAAAAACTGTTTTTT
CASSPNPGRGMEKLFF
>-|-|TRBV20-1|TRBJ1-6
TGCAGTGCTAGTGAGGGGAGGGTAGGGACTAATTCACCCCTCCACTTT
CSASEGRVGTNSPLHF
>-|TRBD1|TRBV2|TRBJ1-2
TGTGCCAGCAGTGAAAAATTCCTTCCGGCAGGGGGAAACTATGGCTACACCTTC
CASSEKFLPAGGNYGYTF
>-|-|TRBV24-1|TRBJ2-1
TGTGCCACCAGTGAGTCAACAGGGCTTTATGAGCAGTTCTTC
CATSESTGLYEQFF
>-|-|TRBV19|TRBJ2-6
TGTGCCAGTAGTATTAATGGCAACCATTTATCTGGGGCCAACGTCCTGACTTTC
CASSINGNHLSGANVLTF
>-|-|TRBV7-9|TRBJ1-6
TGTGCCAGCAGTCCCGATGTTGGTTCACCCCTCCACTTT
CASSPDVGSPLHF
>-|TRBD1|TRBV10-3|TRBJ1-1
TGTGCCATCAGTCGTAAGGGGGCGGGTTCGAACACTGAAGCTTTCTTT
CAISRKGAGSNTEAFF
>-|-|TRBV28|TRBJ1-1
TGTGCCAGCAGTCCCGGTGGAGTCCGTACTGAAGCTTTCTTT
CASSPGGVRTEAFF
>-|TRBD1|TRBV25-1|TRBJ2-6
TGTGCCAGCAGTCCTCGACAGGGGGCGCGGGGGGCCAACGTCCTGACTTTC
CASSPRQGARGANVLTF
>-|-|TRBV10-2|TRBJ1-1
TGCGCCAGCAGTGAGCCGCTTGGTCGGTTGAACACTGAAGCTTTCTTT
CASSEPLGRLNTEAFF
>-|TRBD1|TRBV5-1|TRBJ1-6
TGCGCCAGCAGCGTCCCCGGGACAGGGTATTCACCCCTCCACTTT
CASSVPGTGYSPLHF
>-|-|TRBV2|TRBJ1-1
TGTGCCAGCAGTGTGGAACTGGGGGAAGCTTTCTTT
CASSVELGEAFF
>-|-|TRBV7-2|TRBJ2-2
TGTGCCAGCAGCTTGGTGGTAGCCCCCGGGGAGCTGTTTTTT
CASSLVVAPGELFF
>-|-|TRBV19|TRBJ1-5
TGTGCCAGTAGGGTGACTGGACTCATCAAGCCCCAGCATTTT
CASRVTGLIKPQHF
>-|-|TRBV28|TRBJ1-2
TGTGCCAGTTCTCCGGGACGAGACCTTTACTATGGCTACACCTTC
CASSPGRDLYYGYTF
>few|-|TRBV2|TRBJ1-5
TGTGCCAGCAGCGATAGGACAAGCAATCAGCCCCAGCATTTT
CASSDRTSNQPQHF
>-|-|TRBV27|TRBJ1-2
TGTGCCAGCAGTTTATTCCCCCCAGGGAACTATGGCTACACCTTC
CASSLFPPGNYGYTF
>few|-|TRBV7-2|TRBJ2-5
TGTGCCAGCAGCCCGAGGGGGCGGGAGGAGACCCAGTACTTC
CASSPRGREETQYF
>-|-|TRBV6-2/TRBV6-3|TRBJ2-5
TGTGCCAGCAGCCTAGGGTTACGGCGGGAGACCCAGTACTTC
CASSLGLRRETQYF
>few|TRBD1|TRBV7-9|TRBJ1-5
TGTGCCAGCAGCTTAACAGGGGACAATCAGCCCCAGCATTTT
CASSLTGDNQPQHF
>-|TRBD1|TRBV20-1|TRBJ1-6
TGCAGTGCCGGGACAGACCAGTTTTATAATTCACCCCTCCACTTT
CSAGTDQFYNSPLHF
>once|-|TRBV29-1|TRBJ1-1
TGCAGCGCCCGGGGGCTCCCATTCCAGAACACTGAAGCTTTCTTT
CSARGLPFQNTEAFF
>once|-|TRBV4-1|TRBJ2-7
TGCGCCAGCAGCCCGCATGGCCAAAAGGTGGACGAGCAGTACTTC
CASSPHGQKVDEQYF
>-|-|TRBV20-1|TRBJ1-2
TGCAGTGCTAGTGTGAGGGTGGTGGTTGGCTACACCTTC
CSASVRVVVGYTF
>-|TRBD1|TRBV11-3|TRBJ2-2
TGTGCCAGCAGCTCGGGACAGGGCTTCGCCGGGGAGCTGTTTTTT
CASSSGQGFAGELFF
>-|TRBD1|TRBV24-1|TRBJ2-2
TGTGCCACCAGTCGGACAGGGGGAGCCGGGGAGCTGTTTTTT
CATSRTGGAGELFF
>-|-|TRBV2|TRBJ1-5
TGTGCCAGCAGTGACCAGGGACTTATGAGCAATCAGCCCCAGCATTTT
CASSDQGLMSNQPQHF
>-|-|TRBV20-1|TRBJ1-2
TGCAGTGCTGACAAGGGATATTTTGGCTACACCTTC
CSADKGYFGYTF
>-|-|TRBV2|TRBJ1-2
TGTGCCAGCAGGGACACAGAGAACCCTGGCTACACCTTC
CASRDTENPGYTF
>-|-|TRBV7-9|TRBJ2-3
TGTGCCAGCAGCTTACCTAACACAGATACGCAGTATTTT
CASSLPNTDTQYF
>large|TRBD1|TRBV7-2|TRBJ1-5
TGTGCCAGCAGCTACAGGGGAGAGGGTCAGCCCCAGCATTTT
CASSYRGEGQPQHF
>-|-|TRBV28|TRBJ1-2
TGTGCCAGCAGCCCTGATTGGGGGTCCTATGGCTACACCTTC
CASSPDWGSYGYTF
>few|TRBD2|TRBV6-1|TRBJ2-3
TGTGCCAGCAGGACACAACTAGCGGTCACAGATACGCAGTATTTT
CASRTQLAVTDTQYF
>-|-|TRBV21-1|TRBJ1-5
TGTGCCAGCAGCAAACTCCGCCCCCGGGGCGACCAGCCCCAGCATTTT
CASSKLRPRGDQPQHF
>-|-|TRBV28|TRBJ1-5
TGTGCCAGCAGCCCCGACGATTATCAGCCCCAGCATTTT
CASSPDDYQPQHF
>-|-|TRBV20-1|TRBJ2-5
TGCAGTGCTACGAGGGGCCTAGCTCGCGAGACCCAGTACTTC
CSATRGLARETQYF
>-|TRBD2|TRBV19|TRBJ2-3
TGTGCCAGTAGTCCTGGGACTAGCGGGAGCACAGATACGCAGTATTTT
CASSPGTSGSTDTQYF
>few|-|TRBV28|TRBJ1-5
TGTGCCAGCATTGGGCGGGTCAATCAGCCCCAGCATTTT
CASIGRVNQPQHF
>-|TRBD1|TRBV7-9|TRBJ2-2
TGTGCCAGCATCAGACAGAGGACAGGGGCCTCCACCGGGGAGCTGTTTTTT
CASIRQRTGASTGELFF
>medium-sized|-|TRBV7-2|TRBJ2-1
TGTGCCAGCAGTCCCCGCGGGACTAATGAGCAGTTCTTC
CASSPRGTNEQFF
>-|-|TRBV30|TRBJ2-4
TGTGCCTGGAGTGTACAGGAGCTAGCCAAAAACATTCAGTACTTC
CAWSVQELAKNIQYF
>-|-|TRBV19|TRBJ1-5
TGTGCCAGTAGTACGGAAGCCGGAAGGGCCCGGCCCCAGCATTTT
CASSTEAGRARPQHF
>-|TRBD1|TRBV20-1|TRBJ1-6
TGCAGTGCTAGAGGGTTCGGGACAGGGAGCTCCCGGGGCAATTCACCCCTCCACTTT
CSARGFGTGSSRGNSPLHF
>-|-|TRBV5-1|TRBJ1-1
TGCGCCAGTAAAAGGGACGATGGGACTGAAGCTTTCTTT
CASKRDDGTEAFF
>-|-|TRBV12-3/TRBV12-4|TRBJ1-2
TGTGCCAGCAGTTTCAGGGATAGCTATGGCTACACCTTC
CASSFRDSYGYTF
>-|-|TRBV19|TRBJ2-2
TGTGCCAGTAGTATGCCGAGGGTACCCGGGGAGCTGTTTTTT
CASSMPRVPGELFF
>-|-|TRBV3-1|TRBJ1-6
TGTGCCAGCAGCCAAGAGGGAGGAGGCAGTTCACCCCTCCACTTT
CASSQEGGGSSPLHF
>-|TRBD1|TRBV5-4|TRBJ2-1
TGTGCCAGCAGCGGGACAGGTACGAGCTCCTACAATGAGCAGTTCTTC
CASSGTGTSSYNEQFF